This record covers a single T cell receptor beta chain. Its antigen is currently unknown. Profiling relied on immunoSEQ multiplex PCR, and the TCRdb table lists in-frame clones only, not all of them. The sample carries 120,000 or so clones, 80% to 90% recorded once. The data originate from a study of T cell responses to AZD1222 COVID-19 vaccine. The germline CDR1 and CDR2 sequences are MDHEN and SYDVKM. Trimming removed 2 bases from V and 3 bases from J, with 8 bases in between. The CDR3 contains 13 residues. Study-level findings and limits: Regions left unmutated in variants are reportedly the target of nearly half of spike-specific TCRs. Among the donors, most were white British and more were female, and clonal diversity was possibly underestimated. Researchers took repertoire samples only after the peak T cell response had come.

The source material was peripheral blood, sampled on day 0 of AZD1222 vaccination. The chain carries TRBV28 and TRBJ2-7; D uncertain. This clonotype originated in an adult in good health. CDR3 protein: CASSLQHRYEQYF. The CDR3 DNA reads as TGTGCCAGCAGTTTACAGCACCGCTACGAGCAGTACTTC.